Shown below are 17 T cell receptor beta chains from a single sample sequenced in a study of OX40 agonist ivuxolimab in advanced cancers. Libraries were prepared by immunoSEQ multiplex PCR; TCRdb keeps only in-frame clonotypes and omits some of them. The table shows 6,000 to 8,000 clones, with approximately 94% occurring only once. This specimen consisted of CD4+ or CD8+ T cells sorted from blood, obtained in a trial of the OX40 agonist ivuxolimab. The receptors stem from an adult with an advanced solid tumor such as melanoma, head and neck, liver or kidney cancer.

The chain uses TRBV9 and TRBJ2-3, with 8 nucleotides matching TRBD2. V gave up 3 bases and J gave up 4 bases; unmatched junction bases: 7. The CDR3 loop spans 15 amino acids. The germline V gene has CDR1 SGDLS and CDR2 YYNGEE. CDR3 coding DNA: TGTGCCAGCAGCGCGGGGGGGGCATTCCCAGATACGCAGTATTTT. Residues: CASSAGGAFPDTQYF.

The rearrangement joins TRBV6-1 to TRBJ2-5; no reliable D call. The DNA end lines up better with TRBJ2-7; the J call may be wrong. The CDR3 runs to 15 residues. From germline, CDR1 is MNHNS and CDR2 SASEGT. The CDR3 is CASSEFGHGSYEQYF. As DNA, the CDR3 is TGTGCCAGCAGTGAATTTGGGCATGGCTCCTACGAGCAGTACTTC.

The chain carries TRBV10-1 and TRBJ2-3, with 7 nucleotides matching TRBD1. Per the germline V gene, CDR1 is WNHNN and CDR2 is SYGVQD (reference sequence). The trim removed 3 bases at V and 2 bases at J, leaving 2 bases unmatched. The CDR3 runs to 14 residues. In DNA, the CDR3 is TGCGCCAGCAGTGATGGGACAGACACAGATACGCAGTATTTT. It codes for CASSDGTDTDTQYF.

This chain uses TRBV9 with TRBJ2-7; 8 positions agree with TRBD1. Per the germline V gene, CDR1 is SGDLS and CDR2 is YYNGEE. The CDR3 is 15 residues long. V trimming: 5 bases; J trimming: 4 bases; junction bases outside the gene matches: 11. The chain's CDR3 is CASSGGAGGGYEQYF. The CDR3 nucleotides are TGTGCCAGCAGTGGAGGAGCAGGGGGCGGTTACGAGCAGTACTTC. Drawing the rest from reference TRBV9 and TRBJ2-7, the complete variable domain is DSGVTQTPKHLITATGQRVTLRCSPRSGDLSVYWYQQSLDQGLQFLIQYYNGEERAKGNILERFSAQQFPDLHSELNLSSLELGDSALYFCASSGGAGGGYEQYFGPGTRLTVT.

The chain has TRBV6-5 and TRBJ1-3, with a possible D match to TRBD1 (5 bases). Germline CDR1 is MNHEY and CDR2 is SVGAGI. Trimming shortened V by 6 bases and J by 5 bases, and 11 bases separated the two germline ends. The CDR3 runs to 13 residues. CDR3 DNA: TGTGCCAGCAGGCCCGGGGCAAGAAACACCATATATTTT. Protein product: CASRPGARNTIYF.

The genes are TRBV11-3 and TRBJ2-1; 7 nucleotides line up with TRBD1. This CDR3 is built from 12 residues. The V segment lost 4 bases and the J segment 13 bases; nucleotides outside the gene matches: 7. Germline assignment: CDR1 SGHNT and CDR2 YENEEA. The CDR3 DNA sequence: TGTGCCAGCAGCTCCAGACAGGGCTCCCAGTTCTTC. Encoded protein: CASSSRQGSQFF.

This clone has a single count. This chain uses TRBV28 with TRBJ1-5, with D tentatively TRBD1 (6 bases). Trimming cost V 7 bases and J 0 bases, with 16 bases left between them. Germline lookup yields CDR1 MDHEN and CDR2 SYDVKM. There are 16 residues in the CDR3. The CDR3: CASITGGSNSNQPQHF. The CDR3 coding sequence is TGTGCCAGCATCACCGGGGGCTCCAATAGCAATCAGCCCCAGCATTTT. Full variable domain (remainder filled in from reference TRBV28 and TRBJ1-5): DVKVTQSSRYLVKRTGEKVFLECVQDMDHENMFWYRQDPGLGLRLIYFSYDVKMKEKGDIPEGYSVSREKKERFSLILESASTNQTSMYLCASITGGSNSNQPQHFGDGTRLSIL.

Comment on this clone: The same CDR3 arises from other DNA sequences in this sample as well. This sequence joins TRBV12-5 and TRBJ2-3, with 7 bases fitting TRBD1. V dropped 4 bases and J dropped 0; count of bases not matched to a gene: 13. Germline CDR1 reads LGHNT; CDR2 reads FRNRAP. This CDR3 spans 18 amino acids. The CDR3 DNA sequence: TGTGCTAGTGGTTGGGCGAACAGGGGAAATCACAGCACAGATACGCAGTATTTT. Its translation is CASGWANRGNHSTDTQYF.

The chain carries TRBV15 and TRBJ1-5, with D possibly TRBD1 on 6 matching bases. Germline lookup yields CDR1 LNHNV and CDR2 YYDKDF (reference sequence). This CDR3 has 16 residues. Between the trimmed V and J ends, which lost 2 bases and 7 bases, there was a span of 18 bases. The DNA for the CDR3 is TGTGCCACCAGCAGACCTCTAGGGGGAGGAGGGCAGCCCCAGCATTTT. It encodes CATSRPLGGGGQPQHF.

This sequence joins TRBV29-1 and TRBJ2-4; D uncertain. Trimming left V 4 bases short and J 5 bases short, with 12 bases between. The CDR3 runs to 13 residues. Germline V gives CDR1 SQVTM, CDR2 ANQGSEA. This CDR3 is CSVGYSGENIQYF. The CDR3 coding sequence is TGCAGCGTTGGATACAGTGGGGAAAACATTCAGTACTTC.

The chain combines TRBV18 with TRBJ2-5; weak D call: TRBD1 (6 bases). V lost 2 bases to trimming and J lost 1 base, with 17 bases between them. Germline V gene sequence: CDR1 KGHSH, CDR2 LQKENI. The length of the CDR3 is 17 residues. CDR3 in amino acids: CASSPETGRSLQETQYF. In DNA form, the CDR3 reads TGTGCCAGCTCACCAGAAACAGGGCGAAGCCTCCAAGAGACCCAGTACTTC.

This clone was seen a single time. The chain recombines TRBV29-1 with TRBJ2-7; 10 bases fit TRBD2. The CDR3 contains 14 residues. Looked up from germline, CDR1 is SQVTM and CDR2 is ANQGSEA. V lost 7 bases to trimming and J lost 5 bases; unmatched junction nucleotides: 11. The CDR3 region is CSGGASGRAHEQYF. The CDR3 coding sequence is TGCAGCGGTGGGGCCAGCGGGAGGGCCCACGAGCAGTACTTC.

The chain employs TRBV2 and TRBJ1-1, with 7 bases matching TRBD1. The CDR3 is made up of 15 amino acids. The germline V gene encodes CDR1 SNHLY and CDR2 FYNNEI. The trim removed 6 bases at V and 1 base at J, leaving 8 bases unmatched. The CDR3 loop reads CASRTRGQRNTEAFF. Written as DNA, the CDR3 is TGTGCCAGCAGGACTAGGGGGCAGAGGAACACTGAAGCTTTCTTT.

This sequence joins TRBV4-1 and TRBJ1-3; D gene ambiguous. This CDR3 is built from 16 residues. Germline CDR1 reads MGHRA; CDR2 reads YSYEKL. Deletions cut 4 bases from V and 7 bases from J, with 20 bases between. In DNA form, the CDR3 reads TGCGCCAGCAGCCCTATCCGACCGCCGAGTGGGAACACCATATATTTT. Amino acids: CASSPIRPPSGNTIYF.

Sample share makes this clone large. This chain connects TRBV7-8 to TRBJ2-7; the match to TRBD2 covers 11 bases. CDR1 and CDR2 from the germline V gene are SGHVS and FQNEAQ. V shed 0 bases and J 2 bases; nucleotides not matched to a gene: 12. The CDR3 sequence is 19 residues long. Here the CDR3 reads CASSLASVAGGLNPYEQYF. The CDR3 DNA sequence: TGTGCCAGCAGCTTAGCGTCGGTAGCGGGAGGGCTGAACCCCTACGAGCAGTACTTC.

The chain employs TRBV5-4 and TRBJ2-5; 8 nucleotides line up with TRBD1. Trimming removed 5 bases from V and 2 bases from J; junction bases left unmatched: 11. The CDR3 extends over 16 amino acids. Per the germline V gene, CDR1 is SGHNT and CDR2 is YYREEE (reference sequence). DNA for the CDR3: TGTGCCAGCAGAAACATACAGGGGGGAGGACAAGAGACCCAGTACTTC. Its translation is CASRNIQGGGQETQYF.

The V gene is TRBV15, the J gene TRBJ2-5; 7 bases match TRBD2. Germline CDR1 reads LNHNV; CDR2 reads YYDKDF (reference sequence). The CDR3 is 17 residues long. The V gene end was trimmed by 0 bases and the J gene end by 5 bases; junction bases not matched to a gene: 12. The CDR3 is CATSREGGGPISETQYF. CDR3 sequence (DNA): TGTGCCACCAGCAGAGAGGGCGGGGGACCAATAAGCGAGACCCAGTACTTC.